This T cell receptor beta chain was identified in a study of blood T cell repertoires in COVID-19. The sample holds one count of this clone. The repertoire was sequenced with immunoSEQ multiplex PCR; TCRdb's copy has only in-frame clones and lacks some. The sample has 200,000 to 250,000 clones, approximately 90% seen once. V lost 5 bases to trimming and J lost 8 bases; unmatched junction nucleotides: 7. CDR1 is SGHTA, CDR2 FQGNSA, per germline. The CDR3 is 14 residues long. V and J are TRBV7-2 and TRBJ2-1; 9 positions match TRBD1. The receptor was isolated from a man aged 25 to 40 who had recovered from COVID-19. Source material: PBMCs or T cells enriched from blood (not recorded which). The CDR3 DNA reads TGTGCCAGCAGCCCCGGGACAGGGTCATATGAGCAGTTCTTC. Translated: CASSPGTGSYEQFF. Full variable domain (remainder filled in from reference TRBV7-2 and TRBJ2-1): GAGVSQSPSNKVTEKGKDVELRCDPISGHTALYWYRQSLGQGLEFLIYFQGNSAPDKSGLPSDRFSAERTGGSVSTLTIQRTQQEDSAVYLCASSPGTGSYEQFFGPGTRLTVL.